This entry lists 27 T cell receptor beta chains sequenced from one sample in a study of blood T cell repertoires in COVID-19. This table comes from immunoSEQ multiplex PCR, and its TCRdb copy is limited to in-frame clones, with some not included. The data hold about 310,000 clones, with roughly 89% observed a single time. Specimen: peripheral blood. Receptor source: a woman in her forties with COVID-19, enrolled during active disease.

The chain recombines TRBV4-3 with TRBJ2-1, with D uncertain. The CDR3 is 14 residues long. V was trimmed by 0 bases and J by 5 bases, leaving 8 bases between them. Germline V gene data show CDR1 as LGHNA and CDR2 as YSLEER. This CDR3 reads CASSQDQHHNEQFF. The CDR3 bases are TGCGCCAGCAGCCAAGATCAACACCACAATGAGCAGTTCTTC.

This chain links TRBV9 with TRBJ2-7; maybe TRBD2 (5 bases). There are 14 residues in the CDR3. Trimming removed 0 bases from V and 3 bases from J, with 10 bases in between. Per germline, CDR1 SGDLS and CDR2 YYNGEE. In nucleotides, the CDR3 is TGTGCCAGCAGCGTAGGGGAGCCCGACTACGAGCAGTACTTC. Amino acid sequence: CASSVGEPDYEQYF.

V and J are TRBV7-2 and TRBJ2-3, with a possible D match to TRBD1 (5 bases). This CDR3 is built from 15 residues. The V gene's germline CDR1 is SGHTA and CDR2 FQGNSA. Trimming took 2 bases from V and 2 from J, leaving 11 bases between them. This CDR3 reads CASSLTYRYTDTQYF. The CDR3 bases are TGTGCCAGCAGCTTAACGTACAGGTACACAGATACGCAGTATTTT.

The chain combines TRBV7-9 with TRBJ1-6; the D is unclear. Between the trimmed V and J ends, which lost 5 bases and 7 bases, there was a span of 15 bases. CDR1 and CDR2 from the germline V gene are SEHNR and FQNEAQ (reference sequence). CDR3 length equals 15 residues. The CDR3 region has the DNA TGTGCCAGCAGCCGGATAACGGGTCTCAATTCACCCCTCCACTTT. Translation gives CASSRITGLNSPLHF.

The chain recombines TRBV4-3 with TRBJ2-7, with 10 nucleotides matching TRBD2. The CDR3 loop spans 17 amino acids. With V trimmed by 0 bases and J by 3 bases, 8 bases remained unmatched. Per the germline V gene, CDR1 is LGHNA and CDR2 is YSLEER. CDR3 protein: CASSQDLRLAGVYEQYF. For the CDR3, the DNA is TGCGCCAGCAGCCAAGATCTAAGGCTAGCGGGAGTCTACGAGCAGTACTTC.

The genes are TRBV6-5 and TRBJ2-2; a weak D match, TRBD2 (5 bases). This CDR3 has 14 amino acids. V was cut by 4 bases and J by 1 base, with 7 bases left in between. Germline loops: CDR1 MNHEY, CDR2 SVGAGI. CDR3 region: CASSWTENTGELFF. CDR3 bases: TGTGCCAGCAGTTGGACTGAGAACACCGGGGAGCTGTTTTTT.

V usage is TRBV30 and J usage is TRBJ2-7, with a weak D call TRBD2 (5 bases). Germline CDR1 GTSNPN, CDR2 SVGIG (reference sequence). This CDR3 comprises 14 residues. V lost 4 bases to trimming and J lost 7 bases, with 20 bases between them. The CDR3 DNA reads as TGTGCCTGGATGCCAGCGAGGGCTTTAGAAGAGCAGTACTTC. This encodes CAWMPARALEEQYF.

The V call is TRBV15, the J call TRBJ2-1; 7 bases line up with TRBD1. The CDR3 totals 14 residues. The germline V gene encodes CDR1 LNHNV and CDR2 YYDKDF (reference sequence). V lost 3 bases, J lost 8 bases, and 7 bases stayed unmatched. The CDR3 DNA is TGTGCCACCAGCAGGCGGACAGGAGACTATGAGCAGTTCTTC. Translated, it gives CATSRRTGDYEQFF.

The genes are TRBV6-6 and TRBJ2-7, with D maybe TRBD1 (6 bases). Germline loops: CDR1 MNHNY, CDR2 SVGAGI (reference sequence). The CDR3 spans 14 residues. V shed 7 bases and J shed 0 bases, with 13 bases lying between them. CDR3 loop: CASTSGHSSYEQYF. CDR3 coding DNA: TGTGCCAGCACCTCGGGACACAGCTCCTACGAGCAGTACTTC.

The J gene is TRBJ1-6, the V gene TRBV5-6; a weak D match, TRBD1 (5 bases). Germline V gene data show CDR1 as SGHDT and CDR2 as YYEEEE. V dropped 4 bases and J dropped 4 bases, with 9 bases sitting between them. The CDR3 sequence is 14 residues long. The CDR3 sequence is CASSARQYNSPLHF. DNA of the CDR3: TGTGCCAGCAGCGCCCGACAGTATAATTCACCCCTCCACTTT.

This CDR3 reads CASSGPGYNEKLFF. DNA of the CDR3: TGTGCCAGCAGTGGACCGGGATATAATGAAAAACTGTTTTTT. The chain couples TRBV28 to TRBJ1-4; D uncertain. Germline V lookup: CDR1 MDHEN, CDR2 SYDVKM. The CDR3 length is 14 residues. V lost 5 bases and J lost 4, with 11 bases in between.

V usage is TRBV6-6 and J usage is TRBJ1-2; 9 bases fit TRBD1. This CDR3 is built from 14 residues. Germline V CDR1 and CDR2: MNHNY, SVGAGI (reference sequence). V shed 8 bases and J 4 bases; nucleotides not matched to a gene: 8. CDR3 sequence reads: CASGQGLWGYGYTF. DNA for the CDR3: TGTGCCAGCGGACAGGGGTTGTGGGGCTATGGCTACACCTTC.

V is TRBV27 and J is TRBJ2-7; tentative D call: TRBD2 (5 bases). The germline gives CDR1 MNHEY, CDR2 SMNVEV (reference sequence). V lost 3 bases and J lost 3, with 9 bases in between. The CDR3 is 13 residues long. The CDR3 loop reads CASSFGGSYEQYF. The DNA for the CDR3 is TGTGCCAGCAGTTTTGGTGGGAGCTACGAGCAGTACTTC.

The chain recombines TRBV6-2 or TRBV6-3 with TRBJ2-3; the D is unclear. The CDR3 consists of 14 residues. Germline CDR1 and CDR2: MNHEY and SVGEGT. Trimming took off 2 bases at V and 3 bases at J, with 9 bases between the two ends. Here the CDR3 DNA reads TGTGCCAGCAGTTACCAGACGGAGACAGATACGCAGTATTTT. It is translated as CASSYQTETDTQYF.

Note on this clone: The same CDR3 arises from other DNA sequences in this sample as well. This rearrangement joins TRBV7-2 to TRBJ1-3; D not certain. V lost 4 bases and J 4 bases, leaving 8 bases between the germline ends. The germline gives CDR1 SGHTA, CDR2 FQGNSA. The CDR3 runs to 13 residues. The chain's CDR3 is CASSSSGGNTIYF. CDR3 nucleotides: TGTGCCAGCAGCTCCTCGGGGGGAAACACCATATATTTT.

This chain connects TRBV5-1 to TRBJ2-7, with 10 bases aligning to TRBD1. V lost 2 bases to trimming and J lost 4 bases; unmatched junction nucleotides: 3. CDR3 size: 14 residues. Germline V CDR1 and CDR2: SGHRS, YFSETQ. Written as DNA, the CDR3 is TGCGCCAGCAGCTTAAAGGGACAGGGGTACGAGCAGTACTTC. Its protein is CASSLKGQGYEQYF.

The CDR3 DNA follows: TGTGCAAGTCGCACCCGTCCCTACTCCTACGAGCAGTACTTC. Residues: CASRTRPYSYEQYF. The gene calls are TRBV12-2 and TRBJ2-7; the table's D call, TRBD2, has no DNA check behind it. TRBV12-2 is marked as a pseudogene. This CDR3 has 14 amino acids.

The chain employs TRBV28 and TRBJ2-3, with 11 bases matching TRBD2. The trim removed 5 bases at V and 8 bases at J, leaving 9 bases unmatched. CDR1 and CDR2 (germline): MDHEN, SYDVKM. This CDR3 has 15 amino acids. In nucleotides, the CDR3 is TGTGCCAGCAGTGCCCCGACTAGCGGGAAGGCTACGCAGTATTTT. This gives the protein CASSAPTSGKATQYF.

This chain links TRBV19 with TRBJ2-7, with 13 bases fitting TRBD2. J was trimmed by 9 bases and V by 5 bases; bases with no gene match: 4. Per the germline V gene, CDR1 is LNHDA and CDR2 is SQIVND (reference sequence). This CDR3 is built from 13 residues. CDR3 bases: TGTGCCAGTAGTCCAAGGACTAGCGGGGGGCAGTACTTC. Translation gives CASSPRTSGGQYF.

V usage is TRBV15 and J usage is TRBJ1-3, with D perhaps matching TRBD1 (5 bases). Trimming removed 0 bases at V and 4 bases at J, with 10 bases between. This CDR3 comprises 15 residues. From germline, CDR1 is LNHNV and CDR2 YYDKDF (reference sequence). DNA for the CDR3: TGTGCCACCAGCAGAGACAGGGTCTCAGGAAACACCATATATTTT. Translation: CATSRDRVSGNTIYF.

This rearrangement joins TRBV7-9 to TRBJ1-2; D call uncertain. CDR1 and CDR2 from the germline V gene are SEHNR and FQNEAQ (reference sequence). The CDR3 is 16 residues long. V was pared by 1 base and J by 5 bases, with 17 bases between. The CDR3 region has the DNA TGTGCCAGCAGCTTAGGTGCGAGTTCTCTCGCATATGGCTACACCTTC. This gives the protein CASSLGASSLAYGYTF.

The V and J genes are TRBV27 and TRBJ1-2, with 7 nucleotides matching TRBD1. V was pared by 4 bases and J by 3 bases, with 2 bases of the junction left unmatched. Germline V gives CDR1 MNHEY, CDR2 SMNVEV (reference sequence). The CDR3 has 13 amino acids. The CDR3 DNA reads TGTGCCAGCAGTTGGGACAGATACTATGGCTACACCTTC. Residues: CASSWDRYYGYTF.

The chain employs TRBV10-2 and TRBJ1-1; 12 bases map to TRBD1. The trim removed 0 bases at V and 11 bases at J, leaving 13 bases unmatched. The CDR3 contains 17 residues. Germline lookup yields CDR1 WSHSY and CDR2 SAAADI. The CDR3 nucleotides are TGCGCCAGCAGTGAGTCGACTATGGGACAGGGGGCAATTTGGGCTTTCTTT. This gives the protein CASSESTMGQGAIWAFF.

This chain joins TRBV6-5 and TRBJ1-1, with TRBD1 identical over 7 bases. Germline CDR1 MNHEY, CDR2 SVGAGI. V dropped 2 bases and J dropped 1; count of bases not matched to a gene: 4. There are 15 residues in the CDR3. The CDR3 region is CASSYRDRGNTEAFF. The CDR3 nucleotides read TGTGCCAGCAGTTACCGGGACAGAGGGAACACTGAAGCTTTCTTT.

The V call is TRBV4-3, the J call TRBJ1-2; D is ambiguous. Trimming took off 0 bases at V and 4 bases at J, with 3 bases between the two ends. The CDR3 is 12 residues long. The V gene's germline CDR1 is LGHNA and CDR2 YSLEER. The DNA for the CDR3 is TGCGCCAGCAGCCAAGAGCGCTATGGCTACACCTTC. Translated, it gives CASSQERYGYTF.

The chain joins TRBV28 to TRBJ1-1; D gene uncertain. The CDR3 has 14 residues. Germline V gene data show CDR1 as MDHEN and CDR2 as SYDVKM. The V gene lost 0 bases and the J gene lost 1 base, with 6 bases spanning the gap. Here the CDR3 reads CASSLWAENTEAFF. CDR3 in DNA: TGTGCCAGCAGTTTATGGGCAGAGAACACTGAAGCTTTCTTT. The full variable domain, in which reference TRBV28 and TRBJ1-1 provide the parts outside the CDR3, is DVKVTQSSRYLVKRTGEKVFLECVQDMDHENMFWYRQDPGLGLRLIYFSYDVKMKEKGDIPEGYSVSREKKERFSLILESASTNQTSMYLCASSLWAENTEAFFGQGTRLTVV.

The chain employs TRBV28 and TRBJ2-3; a possible D gene is TRBD2 (6 bases). Germline CDR1 reads MDHEN; CDR2 reads SYDVKM. V was pared by 8 bases and J by 0 bases, with 18 bases between. The CDR3 sequence is 16 residues long. CDR3 sequence: CASRTTRGASTDTQYF. CDR3 nucleotides: TGTGCCAGCCGTACTACGCGGGGAGCTAGCACAGATACGCAGTATTTT.